The present TCR beta chain was sequenced within a study of OX40 agonist ivuxolimab in advanced cancers. Across the study: Participants, roughly 80% male, averaged roughly 55 years of age, ranging from roughly 20 to 85.

This clone has only one observation. Generated by immunoSEQ multiplex PCR, the TCRdb table keeps only in-frame clones and is missing some. The table shows 20,000 or so clones, with approximately 84% occurring only once. Per the germline V gene, CDR1 is WSHSY and CDR2 is SAAADI. The length of the CDR3 is 14 residues. The V and J ends lost 3 bases and 9 bases, in that order; junction bases with no gene match: 2. The TCR originated in an adult with an advanced solid tumor such as melanoma, head and neck, liver or kidney cancer. This chain links TRBV10-2 with TRBJ2-1, with TRBD2 matching over 13 bases. Source: CD4+ or CD8+ T cells sorted from blood, taken in a trial of the OX40 agonist ivuxolimab. DNA for the CDR3: TGCGCCAGCAGTGACGGACTAGCGGGAGCTGAGCAGTTCTTC. Its protein product is CASSDGLAGAEQFF.